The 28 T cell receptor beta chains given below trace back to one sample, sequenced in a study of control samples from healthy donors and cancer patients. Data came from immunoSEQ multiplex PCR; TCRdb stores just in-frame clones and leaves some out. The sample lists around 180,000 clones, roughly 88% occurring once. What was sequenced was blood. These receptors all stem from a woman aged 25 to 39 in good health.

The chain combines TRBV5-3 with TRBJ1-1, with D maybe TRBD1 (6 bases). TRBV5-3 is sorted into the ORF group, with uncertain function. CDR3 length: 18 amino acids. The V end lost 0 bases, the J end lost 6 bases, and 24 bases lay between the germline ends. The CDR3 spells CARSLDVGVRRGSAEAFF. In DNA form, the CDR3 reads TGTGCCAGAAGCTTGGATGTCGGGGTAAGGAGGGGGTCCGCTGAAGCTTTCTTT.

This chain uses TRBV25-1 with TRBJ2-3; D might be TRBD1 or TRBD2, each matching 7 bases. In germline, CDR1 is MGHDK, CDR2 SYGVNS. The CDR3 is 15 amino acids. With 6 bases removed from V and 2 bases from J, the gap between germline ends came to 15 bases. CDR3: CASSQGGTFTDTQYF. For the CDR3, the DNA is TGTGCCAGCAGCCAGGGGGGGACCTTCACAGATACGCAGTATTTT.

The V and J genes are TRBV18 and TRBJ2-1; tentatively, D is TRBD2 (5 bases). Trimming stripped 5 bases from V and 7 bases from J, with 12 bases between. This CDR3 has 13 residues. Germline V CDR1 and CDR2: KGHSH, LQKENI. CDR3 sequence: CASSSGRTNEQFF. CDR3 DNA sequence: TGTGCCAGCTCATCGGGGAGAACTAATGAGCAGTTCTTC. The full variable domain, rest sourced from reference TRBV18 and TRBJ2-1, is NAGVMQNPRHLVRRRGQEARLRCSPMKGHSHVYWYRQLPEEGLKFMVYLQKENIIDESGMPKERFSAEFPKEGPSILRIQQVVRGDSAAYFCASSSGRTNEQFFGPGTRLTVL.

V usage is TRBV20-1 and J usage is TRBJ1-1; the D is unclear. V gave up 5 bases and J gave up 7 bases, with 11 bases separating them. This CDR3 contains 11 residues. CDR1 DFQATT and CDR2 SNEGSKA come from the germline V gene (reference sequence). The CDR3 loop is CSALRPGEAFF. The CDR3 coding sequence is TGCAGTGCTCTTAGACCCGGTGAAGCTTTCTTT.

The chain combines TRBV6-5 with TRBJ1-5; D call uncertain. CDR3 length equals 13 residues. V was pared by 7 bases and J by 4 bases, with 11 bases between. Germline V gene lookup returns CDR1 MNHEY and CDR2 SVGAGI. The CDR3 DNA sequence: TGTGCCAGCACCCAAGGGAATAATCAGCCCCAGCATTTT. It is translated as CASTQGNNQPQHF.

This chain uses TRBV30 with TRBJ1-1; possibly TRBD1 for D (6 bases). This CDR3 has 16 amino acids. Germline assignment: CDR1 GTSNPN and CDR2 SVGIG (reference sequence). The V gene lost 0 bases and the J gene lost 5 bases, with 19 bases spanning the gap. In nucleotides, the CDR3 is TGTGCCTGGAGTGTACGGGGGCCCCCTGTAGAAACTGAAGCTTTCTTT. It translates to CAWSVRGPPVETEAFF. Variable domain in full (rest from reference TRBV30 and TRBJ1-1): SQTIHQWPATLVQPVGSPLSLECTVEGTSNPNLYWYRQAAGRGLQLLFYSVGIGQISSEVPQNLSASRPQDRQFILSSKKLLLSDSGFYLCAWSVRGPPVETEAFFGQGTRLTVV.

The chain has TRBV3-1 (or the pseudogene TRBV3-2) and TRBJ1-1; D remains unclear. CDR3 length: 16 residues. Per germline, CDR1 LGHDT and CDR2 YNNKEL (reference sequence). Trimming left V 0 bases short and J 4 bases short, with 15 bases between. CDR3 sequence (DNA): TGTGCCAGCAGCCAAGAGGTCTCGGTCTATGGCACTGAAGCTTTCTTT. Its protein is CASSQEVSVYGTEAFF.

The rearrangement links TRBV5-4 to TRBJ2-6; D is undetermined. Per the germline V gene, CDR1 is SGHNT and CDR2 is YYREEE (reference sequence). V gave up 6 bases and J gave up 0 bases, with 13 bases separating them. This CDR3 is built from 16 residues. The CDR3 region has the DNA TGTGCCAGCACCGTTGACCAGTTCTCTGGGGCCAACGTCCTGACTTTC. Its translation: CASTVDQFSGANVLTF.

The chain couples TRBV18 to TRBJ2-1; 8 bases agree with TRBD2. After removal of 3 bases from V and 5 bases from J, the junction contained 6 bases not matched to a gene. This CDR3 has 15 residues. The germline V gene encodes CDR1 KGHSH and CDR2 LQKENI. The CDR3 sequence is CASSPLAGPNNEQFF. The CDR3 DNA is TGTGCCAGCTCACCTTTAGCGGGGCCTAACAATGAGCAGTTCTTC.

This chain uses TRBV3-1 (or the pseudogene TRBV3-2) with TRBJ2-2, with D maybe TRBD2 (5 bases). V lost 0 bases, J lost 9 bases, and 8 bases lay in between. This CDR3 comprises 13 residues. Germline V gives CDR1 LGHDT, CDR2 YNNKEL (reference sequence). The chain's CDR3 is CASSQDTGRELFF. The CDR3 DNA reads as TGTGCCAGCAGCCAAGATACGGGGAGGGAGCTGTTTTTT.

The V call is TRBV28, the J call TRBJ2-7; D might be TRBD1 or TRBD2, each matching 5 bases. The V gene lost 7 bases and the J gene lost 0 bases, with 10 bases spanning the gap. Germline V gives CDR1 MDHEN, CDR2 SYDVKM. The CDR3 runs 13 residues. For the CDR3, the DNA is TGTGCCAGCACAGGGAGTCCCTCCTACGAGCAGTACTTC. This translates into CASTGSPSYEQYF.

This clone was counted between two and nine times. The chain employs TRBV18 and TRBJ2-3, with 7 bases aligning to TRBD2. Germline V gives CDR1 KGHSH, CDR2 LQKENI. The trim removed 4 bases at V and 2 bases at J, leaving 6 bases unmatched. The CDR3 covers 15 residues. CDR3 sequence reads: CASSLQRGTTDTQYF. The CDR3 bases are TGTGCCAGCTCACTACAGCGGGGAACCACAGATACGCAGTATTTT.

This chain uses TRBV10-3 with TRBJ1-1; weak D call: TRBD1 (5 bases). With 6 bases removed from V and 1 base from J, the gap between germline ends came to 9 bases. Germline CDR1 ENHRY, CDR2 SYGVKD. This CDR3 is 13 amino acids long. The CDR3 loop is CAIRGTGNTEAFF. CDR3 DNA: TGTGCCATCAGGGGCACAGGGAACACTGAAGCTTTCTTT.

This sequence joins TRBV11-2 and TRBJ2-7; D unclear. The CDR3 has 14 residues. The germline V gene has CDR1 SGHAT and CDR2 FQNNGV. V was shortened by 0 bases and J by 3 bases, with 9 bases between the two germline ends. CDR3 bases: TGTGCCAGCAGCTTAGAGGGGTATTTCTACGAGCAGTACTTC. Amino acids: CASSLEGYFYEQYF.

The chain's CDR3 is CASSEGTGISYEQYF. CDR3 nucleotide sequence: TGTGCCAGCAGTGAAGGCACAGGGATCAGCTACGAGCAGTACTTC. The chain links TRBV6-1 to TRBJ2-7, with a tentative D call TRBD1 (6 bases). V lost 1 base, J lost 3 bases, and 13 bases lay in between. The length of the CDR3 is 15 residues. Looked up from germline, CDR1 is MNHNS and CDR2 is SASEGT.

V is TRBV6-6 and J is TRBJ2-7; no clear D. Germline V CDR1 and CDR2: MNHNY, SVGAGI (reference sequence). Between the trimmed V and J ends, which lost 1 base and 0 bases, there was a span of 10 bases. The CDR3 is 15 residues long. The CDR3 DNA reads TGTGCCAGCAGTTACTTGGCGGAGAGCTCCTACGAGCAGTACTTC. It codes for CASSYLAESSYEQYF.

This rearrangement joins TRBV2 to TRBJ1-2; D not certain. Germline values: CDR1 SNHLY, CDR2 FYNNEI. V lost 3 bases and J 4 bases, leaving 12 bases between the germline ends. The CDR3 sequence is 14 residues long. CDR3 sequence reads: CASSDPRLGYGYTF. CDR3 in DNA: TGTGCCAGCAGTGACCCGCGGCTGGGCTATGGCTACACCTTC.

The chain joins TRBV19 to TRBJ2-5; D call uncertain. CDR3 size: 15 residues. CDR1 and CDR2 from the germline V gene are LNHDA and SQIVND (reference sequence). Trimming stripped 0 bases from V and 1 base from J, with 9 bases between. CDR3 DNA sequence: TGTGCCAGTAGTATAGATGAAACGGCCCAAGAGACCCAGTACTTC. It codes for CASSIDETAQETQYF. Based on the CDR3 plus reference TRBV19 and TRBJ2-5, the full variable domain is DGGITQSPKYLFRKEGQNVTLSCEQNLNHDAMYWYRQDPGQGLRLIYYSQIVNDFQKGDIAEGYSVSREKKESFPLTVTSAQKNPTAFYLCASSIDETAQETQYFGPGTRLLVL.

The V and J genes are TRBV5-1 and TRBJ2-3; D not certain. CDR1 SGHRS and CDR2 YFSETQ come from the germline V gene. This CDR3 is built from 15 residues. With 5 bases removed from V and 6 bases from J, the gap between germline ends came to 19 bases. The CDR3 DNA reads TGCGCCAGCAGTGTTGCAGCGTACGCCTGGGATACGCAGTATTTT. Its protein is CASSVAAYAWDTQYF.

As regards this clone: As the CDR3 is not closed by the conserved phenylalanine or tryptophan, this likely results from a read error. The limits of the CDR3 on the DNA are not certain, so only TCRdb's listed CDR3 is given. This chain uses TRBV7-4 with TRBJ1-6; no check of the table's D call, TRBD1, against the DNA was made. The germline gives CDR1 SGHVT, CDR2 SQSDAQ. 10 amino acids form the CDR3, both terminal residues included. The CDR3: CASSTPRTGG.

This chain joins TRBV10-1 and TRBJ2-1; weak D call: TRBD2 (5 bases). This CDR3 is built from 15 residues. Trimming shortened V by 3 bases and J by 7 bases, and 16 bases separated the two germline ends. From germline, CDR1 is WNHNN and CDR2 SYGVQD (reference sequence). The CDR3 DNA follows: TGCGCCAGCAGTGAAGCCCGGACTCAAGGGAATGAGCAGTTCTTC. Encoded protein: CASSEARTQGNEQFF.

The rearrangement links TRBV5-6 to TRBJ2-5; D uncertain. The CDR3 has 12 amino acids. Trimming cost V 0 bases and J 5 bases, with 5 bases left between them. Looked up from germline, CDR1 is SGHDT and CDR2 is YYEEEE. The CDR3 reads CASSLVGETQYF. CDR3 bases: TGTGCCAGCAGCTTGGTTGGGGAGACCCAGTACTTC.

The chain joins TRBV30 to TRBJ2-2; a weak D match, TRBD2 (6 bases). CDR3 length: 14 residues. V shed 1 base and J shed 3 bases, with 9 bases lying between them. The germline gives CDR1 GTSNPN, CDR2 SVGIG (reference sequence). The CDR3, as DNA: TGTGCCTGGAGTGCGGGGGATTACACCGGGGAGCTGTTTTTT. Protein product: CAWSAGDYTGELFF.

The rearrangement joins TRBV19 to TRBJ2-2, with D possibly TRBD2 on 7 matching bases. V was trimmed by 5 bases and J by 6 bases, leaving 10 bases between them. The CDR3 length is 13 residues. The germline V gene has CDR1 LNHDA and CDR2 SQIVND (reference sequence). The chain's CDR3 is CASSVGGAGELFF. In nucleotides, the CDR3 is TGTGCCAGTAGTGTAGGGGGGGCCGGGGAGCTGTTTTTT. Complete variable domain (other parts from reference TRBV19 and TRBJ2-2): DGGITQSPKYLFRKEGQNVTLSCEQNLNHDAMYWYRQDPGQGLRLIYYSQIVNDFQKGDIAEGYSVSREKKESFPLTVTSAQKNPTAFYLCASSVGGAGELFFGEGSRLTVL.

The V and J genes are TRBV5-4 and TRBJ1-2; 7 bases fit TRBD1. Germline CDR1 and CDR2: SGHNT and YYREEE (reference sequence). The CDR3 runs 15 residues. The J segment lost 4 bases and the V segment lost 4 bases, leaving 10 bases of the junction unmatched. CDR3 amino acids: CASSPPGQKLYGYTF. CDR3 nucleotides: TGTGCCAGCAGCCCGCCGGGACAGAAACTCTATGGCTACACCTTC.

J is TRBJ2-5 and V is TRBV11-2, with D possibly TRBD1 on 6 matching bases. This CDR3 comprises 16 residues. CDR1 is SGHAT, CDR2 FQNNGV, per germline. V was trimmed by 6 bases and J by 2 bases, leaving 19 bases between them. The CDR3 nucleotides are TGTGCCAGCAGACAATCCCAGGGGAGCCTACAAGAGACCCAGTACTTC. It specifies CASRQSQGSLQETQYF.

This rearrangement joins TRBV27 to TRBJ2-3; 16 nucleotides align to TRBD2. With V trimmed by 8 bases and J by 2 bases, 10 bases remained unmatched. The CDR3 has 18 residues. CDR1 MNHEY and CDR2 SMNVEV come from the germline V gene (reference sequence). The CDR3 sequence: CASYGTSGRVSATDTQYF. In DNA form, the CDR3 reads TGTGCCAGCTACGGGACTAGCGGGAGGGTTAGTGCCACAGATACGCAGTATTTT.

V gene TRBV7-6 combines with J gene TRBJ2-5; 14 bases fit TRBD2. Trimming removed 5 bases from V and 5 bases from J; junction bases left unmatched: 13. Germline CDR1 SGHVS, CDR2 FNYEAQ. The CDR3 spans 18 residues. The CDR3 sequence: CASSPRPGLAGAMETQYF. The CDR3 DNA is TGTGCCAGCAGCCCCCGGCCGGGACTAGCGGGGGCTATGGAGACCCAGTACTTC.